This T cell receptor beta chain was documented in a study of blood T cell repertoires in COVID-19. The CDR3 length is 16 residues. Germline assignment: CDR1 LGHDT and CDR2 YNNKEL (reference sequence). V lost 4 bases, J lost 8 bases, and 20 bases lay in between. Only in-frame clones appear in the TCRdb table, and some are missing; sequencing was by immunoSEQ multiplex PCR. The top ten clones hold roughly 2% of a sample with about 50,000 clones, about 90% of them seen once. The sample consisted of peripheral blood. The chain employs TRBV3-1 (or the pseudogene TRBV3-2) and TRBJ1-4; no reliable D call. The TCR sequence derives from a human donor in a cohort sampled during active COVID-19. This CDR3 is CASSPHAGDRREKLFF. The CDR3 DNA reads TGTGCCAGCAGCCCTCATGCCGGAGATCGGCGGGAAAAACTGTTTTTT.